The 23 T cell receptor beta chains below come from one sample, sequenced in a study of OX40 agonist ivuxolimab in advanced cancers. Produced via immunoSEQ multiplex PCR; TCRdb's table is partial and in-frame only. The sample has about 46,000 clones, more than 85% seen once. The sequences come from CD4+ or CD8+ T cells sorted from blood, collected in a trial of the OX40 agonist ivuxolimab. These receptors came from an adult with an advanced solid tumor such as melanoma, head and neck, liver or kidney cancer.

This chain joins TRBV5-1 and TRBJ2-2; 12 bases line up with TRBD2. Germline V lookup: CDR1 SGHRS, CDR2 YFSETQ. With V trimmed by 1 base and J by 3 bases, 10 bases remained unmatched. The CDR3 totals 19 residues. The CDR3 sequence is CASSLKLAGGPYDTGELFF. The CDR3 DNA is TGCGCCAGCAGCTTGAAACTAGCGGGAGGCCCCTATGACACCGGGGAGCTGTTTTTT.

The rearrangement joins TRBV13 to TRBJ2-1; TRBD2 is a possible D gene (5 bases). V lost 2 bases and J 0 bases, leaving 11 bases between the germline ends. This CDR3 spans 16 amino acids. The germline V gene encodes CDR1 PRHDT and CDR2 FYEKMQ (reference sequence). The chain's CDR3 is CASSLPGLSSYNEQFF. The CDR3 region has the DNA TGTGCCAGCAGCTTACCAGGACTCAGCTCCTACAATGAGCAGTTCTTC.

The rearrangement uses TRBV28 and TRBJ1-6; D perhaps matches TRBD1 (5 bases). Germline V gives CDR1 MDHEN, CDR2 SYDVKM. The CDR3 totals 15 residues. The germline V and J ends were trimmed by 6 bases and 1 base, with 10 bases remaining between them. In DNA form, the CDR3 reads TGTGCCAGCAGACCTAAGGGGTCCTATAATTCACCCCTCCACTTT. Amino acid sequence: CASRPKGSYNSPLHF.

The V gene is TRBV14, the J gene TRBJ2-5; TRBD2 is a possible D gene (6 bases). This CDR3 spans 16 amino acids. The germline V gene encodes CDR1 SGHDN and CDR2 FVKESK. Trimming shortened V by 1 base and J by 5 bases, and 17 bases separated the two germline ends. The chain's CDR3 is CASSQVVGRQGETQYF. In nucleotides, the CDR3 is TGTGCCAGCAGCCAAGTGGTAGGGAGGCAGGGTGAGACCCAGTACTTC.

This chain joins TRBV4-3 and TRBJ2-7; unclear D gene. V lost 0 bases and J lost 0, with 6 bases in between. The V gene's germline CDR1 is LGHNA and CDR2 YSLEER. The CDR3 contains 14 residues. This chain's CDR3 is CASSQDYGSYEQYF. The DNA of the CDR3 is TGCGCCAGCAGCCAAGATTACGGCTCCTACGAGCAGTACTTC.

The rearrangement links TRBV4-1 to TRBJ2-1; D gene ambiguous. V was shortened by 4 bases and J by 6 bases, with 16 bases between the two germline ends. This CDR3 spans 15 amino acids. Per germline, CDR1 MGHRA and CDR2 YSYEKL. The CDR3 DNA reads as TGCGCCAGCAGCCGTATGGCTAGTAGGGTCAATGAGCAGTTCTTC. Amino acids: CASSRMASRVNEQFF.

This chain uses TRBV27 with TRBJ2-4, with D possibly being TRBD1 (6 bases). The CDR3 is 13 residues long. Germline V gene lookup returns CDR1 MNHEY and CDR2 SMNVEV (reference sequence). With 5 bases removed from V and 4 bases from J, the gap between germline ends came to 9 bases. The DNA for the CDR3 is TGTGCCAGCAGTCCCGGACAGAAAAACATTCAGTACTTC. It yields the protein CASSPGQKNIQYF.

This clone was seen just once. The V and J genes are TRBV7-6 and TRBJ2-3; D is unresolved. The CDR3 is 13 residues long. Trimming removed 1 base at V and 3 bases at J, with 5 bases between. Germline values: CDR1 SGHVS, CDR2 FNYEAQ. The CDR3 loop is CASSLVSTDTQYF. CDR3 sequence (DNA): TGTGCCAGCAGCTTAGTGAGTACAGATACGCAGTATTTT.

CDR3 residues: CASSIGRTGNTQYF. The CDR3 DNA is TGTGCCAGTAGTATCGGTAGGACAGGGAATACCCAGTACTTC. The V gene is TRBV19, the J gene TRBJ2-5, with 8 bases that match TRBD1. Per the germline V gene, CDR1 is LNHDA and CDR2 is SQIVND (reference sequence). Trimming at V came to 3 bases and at J to 8 bases, leaving 8 bases not matched to a gene. The CDR3 covers 14 residues.

The chain links TRBV7-9 to TRBJ2-1; D perhaps matches TRBD2 (5 bases). There are 14 residues in the CDR3. Trimming stripped 5 bases from V and 9 bases from J, with 17 bases between. CDR1 and CDR2 (germline): SEHNR, FQNEAQ (reference sequence). CDR3 residues: CASSPGPLEVEQFF. The CDR3, as DNA: TGTGCCAGCAGCCCCGGACCACTAGAGGTTGAGCAGTTCTTC.

This sequence joins TRBV15 and TRBJ2-1, with 8 bases that match TRBD2. CDR3 size: 16 residues. Germline V gives CDR1 LNHNV, CDR2 YYDKDF (reference sequence). The junction had 5 bases not matched to a gene; V was cut back by 1 base and J by 3 bases. The CDR3 DNA sequence: TGTGCCACCAGCAGAGTCACAGGGACTAGCTACAATGAGCAGTTCTTC. Its protein is CATSRVTGTSYNEQFF.

The V gene is TRBV5-6, the J gene TRBJ2-3; TRBD2 is a possible D gene (6 bases). Germline-derived CDR1 and CDR2 are SGHDT and YYEEEE. V lost 7 bases, J lost 0 bases, and 12 bases lay in between. The CDR3 length is 14 residues. The CDR3 region has the DNA TGTGCCAGCGGGAGGACGGTTAGCACAGATACGCAGTATTTT. Amino acids: CASGRTVSTDTQYF. The whole variable domain, filled in from reference TRBV5-6 and TRBJ2-3, reads DAGVTQSPTHLIKTRGQQVTLRCSPKSGHDTVSWYQQALGQGPQFIFQYYEEEERQRGNFPDRFSGHQFPNYSSELNVNALLLGDSALYLCASGRTVSTDTQYFGPGTRLTVL.

This clone was seen a handful of times. The chain carries TRBV7-8 and TRBJ1-5, with D uncertain. V lost 1 base and J 7 bases, leaving 11 bases between the germline ends. The CDR3 runs to 14 residues. Germline V gene data show CDR1 as SGHVS and CDR2 as FQNEAQ. Here the CDR3 DNA reads TGTGCCAGCAGCTTAGGCGAAGGGCAGCAGCCCCAGCATTTT. It translates to CASSLGEGQQPQHF. Full variable domain (remainder filled in from reference TRBV7-8 and TRBJ1-5): GAGVSQSPRYKVAKRGQDVALRCDPISGHVSLFWYQQALGQGPEFLTYFQNEAQLDKSGLPSDRFFAERPEGSVSTLKIQRTQQEDSAVYLCASSLGEGQQPQHFGDGTRLSIL.

This clone was seen only once. The chain uses TRBV10-2 and TRBJ1-1; D gene ambiguous. Germline V lookup: CDR1 WSHSY, CDR2 SAAADI. Trimming took off 10 bases at V and 1 base at J, with 10 bases between the two ends. This CDR3 region has 12 residues. The CDR3 region has the DNA TGCGCCACCAAGGACGGGAACACTGAAGCTTTCTTT. It yields the protein CATKDGNTEAFF.

For this clone: The sample has other DNA sequences that encode this CDR3 too. The chain uses TRBV7-9 and TRBJ2-7, with D hard to call. Trimming took 6 bases from V and 2 from J, leaving 5 bases between them. The CDR3 runs to 11 residues. In germline, CDR1 is SEHNR, CDR2 FQNEAQ (reference sequence). The CDR3: CASSLTYEQYF. CDR3 nucleotide sequence: TGTGCCAGCAGTTTAACCTACGAGCAGTACTTC. Together with reference TRBV7-9 and TRBJ2-7, the CDR3 gives the full variable domain: DTGVSQNPRHKITKRGQNVTFRCDPISEHNRLYWYRQTLGQGPEFLTYFQNEAQLEKSRLLSDRFSAERPKGSFSTLEIQRTEQGDSAMYLCASSLTYEQYFGPGTRLTVT.

The chain recombines TRBV27 with TRBJ2-1; either TRBD1 or TRBD2 may fit D (6 bases each). V was shortened by 3 bases and J by 8 bases, with 8 bases between the two germline ends. Germline lookup yields CDR1 MNHEY and CDR2 SMNVEV (reference sequence). CDR3 length: 12 amino acids. This CDR3 reads CASSLGGDEQFF. As DNA, the CDR3 is TGTGCCAGCAGTTTGGGGGGCGATGAGCAGTTCTTC.

This chain links TRBV7-9 with TRBJ1-4; 8 nucleotides align to TRBD1. V lost 5 bases and J lost 8; bases outside the gene matches: 10. Per germline, CDR1 SEHNR and CDR2 FQNEAQ (reference sequence). The CDR3 length is 15 residues. The chain's CDR3 is CASSPRTGRVEKLFF. Written as DNA, the CDR3 is TGTGCCAGCAGCCCGAGGACAGGGAGGGTAGAAAAACTGTTTTTT. Full variable domain (missing parts from reference TRBV7-9 and TRBJ1-4): DTGVSQNPRHKITKRGQNVTFRCDPISEHNRLYWYRQTLGQGPEFLTYFQNEAQLEKSRLLSDRFSAERPKGSFSTLEIQRTEQGDSAMYLCASSPRTGRVEKLFFGSGTQLSVL.

V usage is TRBV10-3 and J usage is TRBJ1-1; 8 bases are a match to TRBD1. This CDR3 has 14 amino acids. V trimming: 6 bases; J trimming: 1 base; junction bases outside the gene matches: 4. Germline loops: CDR1 ENHRY, CDR2 SYGVKD. The CDR3 reads CAIRGDRWNTEAFF. The CDR3 DNA is TGTGCCATCAGGGGGGACAGGTGGAACACTGAAGCTTTCTTT.

This chain uses TRBV27 with TRBJ2-1; possible D gene TRBD2, 5 bases. This CDR3 spans 14 amino acids. V shed 5 bases and J shed 6 bases, with 14 bases lying between them. Germline V lookup: CDR1 MNHEY, CDR2 SMNVEV (reference sequence). CDR3 in DNA: TGTGCCAGCAGTCACCTCTGGGCGGGCAATGAGCAGTTCTTC. Residues: CASSHLWAGNEQFF.

The J gene is TRBJ1-6, the V gene TRBV4-1; TRBD1 is a possible D gene (6 bases). The germline gives CDR1 MGHRA, CDR2 YSYEKL. Trimming left V 0 bases short and J 2 bases short, with 11 bases between. The CDR3 totals 17 residues. Here the CDR3 reads CASSQDRSGAYNSPLHF. In DNA, the CDR3 is TGCGCCAGCAGCCAAGATCGGTCAGGGGCCTATAATTCACCCCTCCACTTT.

V is TRBV2 and J is TRBJ1-4; perhaps TRBD1 as D (6 bases). CDR1 is SNHLY and CDR2 is FYNNEI in the germline V gene. Trimming left V 7 bases short and J 7 bases short, with 19 bases between. The CDR3 sequence is 15 residues long. The CDR3 loop reads CASTRQELLTEKLFF. The CDR3 coding sequence is TGTGCCAGCACCAGACAGGAACTCCTAACTGAAAAACTGTTTTTT.

The gene calls are TRBV6-4 and TRBJ2-1; 7 bases are shared with TRBD2. V shed 5 bases, J shed 1 base, and the junction held 8 bases outside the gene matches. The CDR3 spans 16 residues. The germline V gene has CDR1 MRHNA and CDR2 SNTAGT. In DNA, the CDR3 is TGTGCCAGCAGTCCTAACGGAGCGGGATCCTACAATGAGCAGTTCTTC. Translating it yields CASSPNGAGSYNEQFF.

This chain joins TRBV2 and TRBJ1-5; D is unresolved. The CDR3 is 14 amino acids. With 4 bases removed from V and 2 bases from J, the gap between germline ends came to 9 bases. Germline assignment: CDR1 SNHLY and CDR2 FYNNEI. The CDR3 protein is CASSVSQGNQPQHF. CDR3 in DNA: TGTGCCAGCAGTGTCTCCCAGGGCAATCAGCCCCAGCATTTT. The full variable domain, with the rest looked up from reference TRBV2 and TRBJ1-5, is EPEVTQTPSHQVTQMGQEVILRCVPISNHLYFYWYRQILGQKVEFLVSFYNNEISEKSEIFDDQFSVERPDGSNFTLKIRSTKLEDSAMYFCASSVSQGNQPQHFGDGTRLSIL.